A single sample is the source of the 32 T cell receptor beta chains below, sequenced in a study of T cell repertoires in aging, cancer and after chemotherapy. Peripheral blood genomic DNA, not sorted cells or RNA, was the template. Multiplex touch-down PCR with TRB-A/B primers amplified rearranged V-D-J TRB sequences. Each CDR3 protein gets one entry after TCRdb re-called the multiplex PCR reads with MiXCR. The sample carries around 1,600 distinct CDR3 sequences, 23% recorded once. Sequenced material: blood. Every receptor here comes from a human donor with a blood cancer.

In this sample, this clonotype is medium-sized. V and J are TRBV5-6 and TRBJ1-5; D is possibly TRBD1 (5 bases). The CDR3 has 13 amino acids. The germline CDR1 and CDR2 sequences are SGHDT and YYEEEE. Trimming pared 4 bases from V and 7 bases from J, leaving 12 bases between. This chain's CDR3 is CASSLGWDQPQHF. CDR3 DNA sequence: TGTGCCAGCAGCCTCGGCTGGGACCAGCCCCAGCATTTT.

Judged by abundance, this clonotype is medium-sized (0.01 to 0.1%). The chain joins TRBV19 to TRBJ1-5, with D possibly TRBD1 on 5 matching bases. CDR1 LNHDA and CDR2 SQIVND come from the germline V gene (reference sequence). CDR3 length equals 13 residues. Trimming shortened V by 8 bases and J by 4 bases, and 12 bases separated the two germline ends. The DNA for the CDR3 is TGTGCCAGTTCCCGACAGACTAATCAGCCCCAGCATTTT. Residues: CASSRQTNQPQHF.

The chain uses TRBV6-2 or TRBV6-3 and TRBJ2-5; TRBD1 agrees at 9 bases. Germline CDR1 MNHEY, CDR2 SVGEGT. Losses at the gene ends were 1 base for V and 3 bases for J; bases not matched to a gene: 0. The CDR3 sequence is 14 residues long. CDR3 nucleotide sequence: TGTGCCAGCAGTTACTGGGACAGGGAAGAGACCCAGTACTTC. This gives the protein CASSYWDREETQYF.

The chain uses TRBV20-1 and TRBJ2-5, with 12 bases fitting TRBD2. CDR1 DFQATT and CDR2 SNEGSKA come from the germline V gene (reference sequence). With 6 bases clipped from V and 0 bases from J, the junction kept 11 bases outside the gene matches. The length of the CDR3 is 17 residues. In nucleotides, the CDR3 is TGCAGTGCCCGTCGACTAGCGGGGGCCCCGTACCAAGAGACCCAGTACTTC. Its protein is CSARRLAGAPYQETQYF.

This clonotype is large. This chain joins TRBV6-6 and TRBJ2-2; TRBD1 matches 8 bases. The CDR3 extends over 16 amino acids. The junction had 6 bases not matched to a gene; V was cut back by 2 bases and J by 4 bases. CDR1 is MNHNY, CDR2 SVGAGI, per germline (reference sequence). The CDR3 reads CASSYGTGMGTGELFF. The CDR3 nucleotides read TGTGCCAGCAGTTACGGGACAGGAATGGGCACCGGGGAGCTGTTTTTT.

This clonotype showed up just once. In DNA form, the CDR3 reads TGTGCCAGCAGCCCTGGTCGGGGATTCACAGATACGCAGTATTTT. Translation: CASSPGRGFTDTQYF. The V call is TRBV5-6, the J call TRBJ2-3, with D perhaps TRBD2 (5 bases). Germline-derived CDR1 and CDR2 are SGHDT and YYEEEE. This CDR3 region has 15 residues. The ends were cut back, 4 bases at V and 2 bases at J, with 14 bases in the middle.

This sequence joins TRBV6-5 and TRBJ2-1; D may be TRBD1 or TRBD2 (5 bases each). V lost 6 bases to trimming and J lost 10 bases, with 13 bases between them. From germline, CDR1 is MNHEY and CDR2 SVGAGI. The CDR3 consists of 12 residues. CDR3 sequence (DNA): TGTGCCAGCAGCACCGGGACCTACGAGCAGTTCTTC. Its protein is CASSTGTYEQFF.

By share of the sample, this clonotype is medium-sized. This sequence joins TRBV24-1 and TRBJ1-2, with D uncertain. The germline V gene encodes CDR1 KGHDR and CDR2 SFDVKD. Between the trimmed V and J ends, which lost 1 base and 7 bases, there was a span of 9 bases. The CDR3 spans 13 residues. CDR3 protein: CATSDLVGGGYTF. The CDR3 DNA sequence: TGTGCCACCAGTGATTTAGTCGGAGGTGGCTACACCTTC.

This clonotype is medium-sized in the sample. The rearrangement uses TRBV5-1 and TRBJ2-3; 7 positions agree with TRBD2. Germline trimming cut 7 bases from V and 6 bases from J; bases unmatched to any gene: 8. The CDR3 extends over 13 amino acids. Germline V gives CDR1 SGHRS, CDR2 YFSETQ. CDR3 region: CASGGPSGDTQYF. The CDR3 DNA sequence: TGCGCCAGCGGAGGGCCTAGCGGCGATACGCAGTATTTT.

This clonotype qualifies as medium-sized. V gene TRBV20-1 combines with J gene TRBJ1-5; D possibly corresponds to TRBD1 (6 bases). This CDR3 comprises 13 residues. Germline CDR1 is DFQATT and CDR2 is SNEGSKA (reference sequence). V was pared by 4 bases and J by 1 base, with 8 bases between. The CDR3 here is CSAMDSSNQPQHF. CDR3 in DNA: TGCAGTGCTATGGACAGCAGCAATCAGCCCCAGCATTTT.

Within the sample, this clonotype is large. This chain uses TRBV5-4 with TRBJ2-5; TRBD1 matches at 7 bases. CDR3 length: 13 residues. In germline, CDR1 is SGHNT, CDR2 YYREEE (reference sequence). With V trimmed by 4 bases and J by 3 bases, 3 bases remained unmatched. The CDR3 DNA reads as TGTGCCAGCAGCCGGGACAGCGAAGAGACCCAGTACTTC. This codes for CASSRDSEETQYF.

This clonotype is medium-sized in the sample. The CDR3 DNA is TGTGCCATCAGTGCACACTTTCTTAGCTCCTACAATGAGCAGTTCTTC. Translated, it gives CAISAHFLSSYNEQFF. V is TRBV10-3 and J is TRBJ2-1; D gene uncertain. Germline V CDR1 and CDR2: ENHRY, SYGVKD. V lost 4 bases, J lost 0 bases, and 13 bases lay in between. The CDR3 sequence is 16 residues long.

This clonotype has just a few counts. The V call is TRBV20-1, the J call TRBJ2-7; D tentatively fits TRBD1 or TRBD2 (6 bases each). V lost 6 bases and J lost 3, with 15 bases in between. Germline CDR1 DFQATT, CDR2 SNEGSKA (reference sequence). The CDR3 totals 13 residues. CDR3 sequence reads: CSAGRRGGYEQYF. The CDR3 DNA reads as TGCAGTGCCGGGCGCAGGGGAGGCTACGAGCAGTACTTC.

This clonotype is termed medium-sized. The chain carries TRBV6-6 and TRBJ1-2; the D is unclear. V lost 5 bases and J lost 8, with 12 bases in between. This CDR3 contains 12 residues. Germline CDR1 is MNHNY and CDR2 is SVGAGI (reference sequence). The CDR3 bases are TGTGCCAGCAGTAACTACGCGGGAGGCTACACCTTC. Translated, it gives CASSNYAGGYTF.

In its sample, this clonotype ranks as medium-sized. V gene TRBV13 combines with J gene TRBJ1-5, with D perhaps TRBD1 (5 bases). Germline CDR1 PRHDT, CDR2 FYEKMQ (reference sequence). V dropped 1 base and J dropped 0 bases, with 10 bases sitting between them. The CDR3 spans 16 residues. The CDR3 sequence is CASSLEGTGSNQPQHF. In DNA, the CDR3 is TGTGCCAGCAGCTTAGAGGGGACGGGTAGCAATCAGCCCCAGCATTTT. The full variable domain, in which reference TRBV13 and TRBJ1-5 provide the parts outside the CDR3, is AAGVIQSPRHLIKEKRETATLKCYPIPRHDTVYWYQQGPGQDPQFLISFYEKMQSDKGSIPDRFSAQQFSDYHSELNMSSLELGDSALYFCASSLEGTGSNQPQHFGDGTRLSIL.

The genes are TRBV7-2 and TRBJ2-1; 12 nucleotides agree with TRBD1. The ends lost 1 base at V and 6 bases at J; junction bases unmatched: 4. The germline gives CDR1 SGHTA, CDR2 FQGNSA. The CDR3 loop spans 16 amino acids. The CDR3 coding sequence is TGTGCCAGCAGCTTAGTGGGGACAGGGGGCTTCAATGAGCAGTTCTTC. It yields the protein CASSLVGTGGFNEQFF.

The CDR3 region is CSVEEGRGVNEAFF. The CDR3, as DNA: TGCAGCGTTGAAGAAGGCCGAGGAGTCAATGAAGCTTTCTTT. The chain couples TRBV29-1 to TRBJ1-1; D gene unclear. With 0 bases removed from V and 7 bases from J, the gap between germline ends came to 15 bases. In germline, CDR1 is SQVTM, CDR2 ANQGSEA. The length of the CDR3 is 14 residues.

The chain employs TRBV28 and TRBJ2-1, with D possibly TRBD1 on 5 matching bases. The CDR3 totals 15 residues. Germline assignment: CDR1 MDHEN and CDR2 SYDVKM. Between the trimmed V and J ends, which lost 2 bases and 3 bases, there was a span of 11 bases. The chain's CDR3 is CASSLSGAVYNEQFF. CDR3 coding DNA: TGTGCCAGCAGTTTAAGTGGGGCAGTCTACAATGAGCAGTTCTTC.

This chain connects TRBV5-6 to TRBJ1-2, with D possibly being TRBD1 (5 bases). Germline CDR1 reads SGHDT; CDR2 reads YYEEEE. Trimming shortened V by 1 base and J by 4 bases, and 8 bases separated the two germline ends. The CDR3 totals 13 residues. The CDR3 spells CASSLSTGYGYTF. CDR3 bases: TGTGCCAGCAGCTTGAGTACAGGCTATGGCTACACCTTC.

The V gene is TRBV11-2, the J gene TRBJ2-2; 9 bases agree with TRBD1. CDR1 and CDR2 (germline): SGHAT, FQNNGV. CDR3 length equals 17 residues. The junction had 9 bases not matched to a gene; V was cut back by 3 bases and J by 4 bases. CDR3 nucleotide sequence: TGTGCCAGCAGCTTGATCAACAGGGGGCCGGCCACCGGGGAGCTGTTTTTT. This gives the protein CASSLINRGPATGELFF.

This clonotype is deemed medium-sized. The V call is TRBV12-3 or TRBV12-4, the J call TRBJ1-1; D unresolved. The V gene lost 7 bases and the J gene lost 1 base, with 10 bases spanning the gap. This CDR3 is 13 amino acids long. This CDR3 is CASTREGNTEAFF. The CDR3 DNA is TGTGCCAGCACTAGAGAGGGGAACACTGAAGCTTTCTTT.

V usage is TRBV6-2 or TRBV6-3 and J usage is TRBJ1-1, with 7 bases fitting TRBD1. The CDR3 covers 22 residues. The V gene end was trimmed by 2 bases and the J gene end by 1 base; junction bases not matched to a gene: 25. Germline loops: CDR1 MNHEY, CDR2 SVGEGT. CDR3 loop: CASSYDDVRGRRGGAENTEAFF. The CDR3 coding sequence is TGTGCCAGCAGTTACGACGACGTGAGGGGGCGGCGAGGGGGGGCGGAGAACACTGAAGCTTTCTTT.

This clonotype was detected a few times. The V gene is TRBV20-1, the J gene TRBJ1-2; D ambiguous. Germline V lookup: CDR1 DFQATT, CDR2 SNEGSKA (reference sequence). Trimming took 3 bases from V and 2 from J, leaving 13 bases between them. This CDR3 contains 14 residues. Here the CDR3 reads CSARGPSSNYGYTF. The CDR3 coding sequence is TGCAGTGCTAGGGGCCCTTCATCAAACTATGGCTACACCTTC.

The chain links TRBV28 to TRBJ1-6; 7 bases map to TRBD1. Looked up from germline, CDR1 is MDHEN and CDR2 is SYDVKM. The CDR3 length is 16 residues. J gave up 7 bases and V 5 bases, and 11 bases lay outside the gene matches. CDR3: CASSPYTGAGNSPLHF. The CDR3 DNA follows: TGTGCCAGCAGTCCGTACACAGGGGCGGGGAATTCACCCCTCCACTTT.

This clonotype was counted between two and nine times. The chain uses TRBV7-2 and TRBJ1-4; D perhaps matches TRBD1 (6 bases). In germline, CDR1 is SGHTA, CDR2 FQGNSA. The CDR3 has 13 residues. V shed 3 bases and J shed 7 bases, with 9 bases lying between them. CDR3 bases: TGTGCCAGCAGCTTCGGGGGGCCTGAAAAACTGTTTTTT. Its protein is CASSFGGPEKLFF.

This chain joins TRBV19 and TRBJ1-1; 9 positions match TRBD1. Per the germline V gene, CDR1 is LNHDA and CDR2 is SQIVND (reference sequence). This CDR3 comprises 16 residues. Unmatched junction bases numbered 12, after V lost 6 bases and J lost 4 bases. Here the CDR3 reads CASRSGTGFLSTEAFF. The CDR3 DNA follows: TGTGCCAGTAGATCCGGGACAGGGTTTCTTTCCACTGAAGCTTTCTTT.

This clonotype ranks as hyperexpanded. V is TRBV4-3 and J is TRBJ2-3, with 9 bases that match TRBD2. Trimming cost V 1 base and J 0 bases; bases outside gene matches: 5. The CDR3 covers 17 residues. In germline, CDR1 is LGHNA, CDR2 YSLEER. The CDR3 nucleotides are TGCGCCAGCAGCCAAGGATCTAGCGGGGCTAGCACAGATACGCAGTATTTT. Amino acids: CASSQGSSGASTDTQYF.

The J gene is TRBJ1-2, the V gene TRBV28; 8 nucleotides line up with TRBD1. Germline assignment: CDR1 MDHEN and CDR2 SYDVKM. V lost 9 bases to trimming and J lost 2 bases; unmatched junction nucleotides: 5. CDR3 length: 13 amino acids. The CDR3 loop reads CASIRTGNYGYTF. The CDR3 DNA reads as TGTGCCAGTATTAGGACAGGGAACTATGGCTACACCTTC.

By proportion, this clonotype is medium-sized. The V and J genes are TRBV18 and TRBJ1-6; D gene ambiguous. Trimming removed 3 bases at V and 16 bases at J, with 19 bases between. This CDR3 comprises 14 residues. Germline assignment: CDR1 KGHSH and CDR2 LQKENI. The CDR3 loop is CASSPVWATNPLHF. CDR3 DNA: TGTGCCAGCTCACCTGTATGGGCGACAAATCCTCTCCACTTT.

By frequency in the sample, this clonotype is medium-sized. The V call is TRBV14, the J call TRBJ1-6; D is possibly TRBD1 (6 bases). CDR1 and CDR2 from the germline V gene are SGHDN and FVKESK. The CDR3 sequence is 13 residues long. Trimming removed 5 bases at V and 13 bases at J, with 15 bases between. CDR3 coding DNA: TGTGCCAGCAGCGCTCAACCAGGGGTTCCCCTCCACTTT. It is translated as CASSAQPGVPLHF.

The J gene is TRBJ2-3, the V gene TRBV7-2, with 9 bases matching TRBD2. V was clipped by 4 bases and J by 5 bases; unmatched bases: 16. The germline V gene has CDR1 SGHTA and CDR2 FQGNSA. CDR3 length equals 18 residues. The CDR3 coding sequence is TGTGCCAGCAGCTATCAGTCGCCTAGCGGGGAGGATTTAGATACGCAGTATTTT. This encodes CASSYQSPSGEDLDTQYF. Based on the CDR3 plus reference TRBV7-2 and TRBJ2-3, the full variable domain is GAGVSQSPSNKVTEKGKDVELRCDPISGHTALYWYRQSLGQGLEFLIYFQGNSAPDKSGLPSDRFSAERTGGSVSTLTIQRTQQEDSAVYLCASSYQSPSGEDLDTQYFGPGTRLTVL.

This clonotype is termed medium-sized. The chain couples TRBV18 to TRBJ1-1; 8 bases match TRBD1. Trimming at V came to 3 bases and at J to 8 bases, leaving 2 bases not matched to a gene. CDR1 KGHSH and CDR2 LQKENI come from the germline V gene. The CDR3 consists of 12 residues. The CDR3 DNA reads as TGTGCCAGCTCACCGAGGACAGGGGAAGCTTTCTTT. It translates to CASSPRTGEAFF.